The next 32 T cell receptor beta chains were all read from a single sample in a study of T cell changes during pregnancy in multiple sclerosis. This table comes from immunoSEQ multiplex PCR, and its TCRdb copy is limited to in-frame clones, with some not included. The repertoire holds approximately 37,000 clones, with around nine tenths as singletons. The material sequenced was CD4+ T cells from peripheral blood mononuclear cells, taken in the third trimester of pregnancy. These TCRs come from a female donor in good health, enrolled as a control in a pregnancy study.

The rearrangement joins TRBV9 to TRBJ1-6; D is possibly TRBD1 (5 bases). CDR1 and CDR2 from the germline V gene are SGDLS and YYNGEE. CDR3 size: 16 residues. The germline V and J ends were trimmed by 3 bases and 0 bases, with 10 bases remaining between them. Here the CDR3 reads CASSEQASSYNSPLHF. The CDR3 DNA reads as TGTGCCAGCAGCGAACAGGCGAGCTCCTATAATTCACCCCTCCACTTT.

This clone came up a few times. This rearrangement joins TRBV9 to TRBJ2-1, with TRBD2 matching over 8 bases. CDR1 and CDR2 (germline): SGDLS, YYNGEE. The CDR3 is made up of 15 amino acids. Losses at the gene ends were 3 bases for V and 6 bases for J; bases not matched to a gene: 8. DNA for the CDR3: TGTGCCAGCAGCGCGGGCGGGGGGAGCGTCAATGAGCAGTTCTTC. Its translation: CASSAGGGSVNEQFF.

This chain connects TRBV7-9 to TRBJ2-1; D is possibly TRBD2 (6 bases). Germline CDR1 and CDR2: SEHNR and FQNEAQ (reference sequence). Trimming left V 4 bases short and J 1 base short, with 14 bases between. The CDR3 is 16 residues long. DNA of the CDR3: TGTGCCAGCAGCTCGGAGGGAGCGGAATCCTACAATGAGCAGTTCTTC. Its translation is CASSSEGAESYNEQFF.

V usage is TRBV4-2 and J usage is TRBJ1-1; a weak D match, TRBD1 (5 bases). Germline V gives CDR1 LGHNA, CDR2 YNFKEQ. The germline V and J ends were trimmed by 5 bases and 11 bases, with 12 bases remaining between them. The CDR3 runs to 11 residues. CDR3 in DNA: TGTGCCAGCAGCGGGGGGATCTTGGCTTTCTTT. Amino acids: CASSGGILAFF.

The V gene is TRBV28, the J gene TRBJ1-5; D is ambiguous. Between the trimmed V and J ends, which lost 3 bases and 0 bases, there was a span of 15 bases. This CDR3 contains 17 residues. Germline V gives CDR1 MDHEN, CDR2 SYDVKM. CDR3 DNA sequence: TGTGCCAGCAGTTTGGAATGGGCAGGTCGTAGCAATCAGCCCCAGCATTTT. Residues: CASSLEWAGRSNQPQHF.

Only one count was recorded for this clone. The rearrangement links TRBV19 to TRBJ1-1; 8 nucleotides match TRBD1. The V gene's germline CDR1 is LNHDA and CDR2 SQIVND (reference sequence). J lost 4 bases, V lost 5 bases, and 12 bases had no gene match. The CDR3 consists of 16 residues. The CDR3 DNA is TGTGCCAGTAGTCTTGGACAGGGCGGCGTGGGCACTGAAGCTTTCTTT. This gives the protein CASSLGQGGVGTEAFF.

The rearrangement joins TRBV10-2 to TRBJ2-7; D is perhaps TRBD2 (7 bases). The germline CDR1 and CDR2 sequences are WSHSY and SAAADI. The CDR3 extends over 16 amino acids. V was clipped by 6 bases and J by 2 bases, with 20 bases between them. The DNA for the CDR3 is TGCGCCAGCAGCACACAGCGGGACAATTTTGCCTACGAGCAGTACTTC. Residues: CASSTQRDNFAYEQYF.

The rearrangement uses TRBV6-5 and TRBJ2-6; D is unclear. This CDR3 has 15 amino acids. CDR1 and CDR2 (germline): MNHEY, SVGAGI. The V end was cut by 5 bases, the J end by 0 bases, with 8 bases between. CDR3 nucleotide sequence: TGTGCCAGCAGTCCTAACCACTCTGGGGCCAACGTCCTGACTTTC. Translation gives CASSPNHSGANVLTF.

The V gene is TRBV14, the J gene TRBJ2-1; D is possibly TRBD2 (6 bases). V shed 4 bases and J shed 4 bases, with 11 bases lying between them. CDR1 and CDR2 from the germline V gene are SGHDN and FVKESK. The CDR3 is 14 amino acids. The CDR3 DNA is TGTGCCAGCAGCCGGGACTTGGGTTACAATGAGCAGTTCTTC. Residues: CASSRDLGYNEQFF.

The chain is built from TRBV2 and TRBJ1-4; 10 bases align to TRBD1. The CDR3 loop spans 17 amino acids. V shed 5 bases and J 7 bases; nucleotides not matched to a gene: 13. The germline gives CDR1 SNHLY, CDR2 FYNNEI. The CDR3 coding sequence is TGTGCCAGCAGTTATGACAGGGGGCAAGGGGTTGGTGAAAAACTGTTTTTT. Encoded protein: CASSYDRGQGVGEKLFF.

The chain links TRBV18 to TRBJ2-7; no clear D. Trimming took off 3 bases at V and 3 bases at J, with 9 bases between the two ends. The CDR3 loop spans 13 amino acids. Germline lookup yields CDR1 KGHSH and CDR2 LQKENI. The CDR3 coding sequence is TGTGCCAGCTCACCCCCGACACTCTACGAGCAGTACTTC. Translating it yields CASSPPTLYEQYF.

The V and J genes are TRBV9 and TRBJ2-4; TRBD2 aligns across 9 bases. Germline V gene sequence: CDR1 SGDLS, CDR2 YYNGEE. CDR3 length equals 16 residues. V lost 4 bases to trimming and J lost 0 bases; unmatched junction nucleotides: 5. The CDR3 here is CASSIGTSRAKNIQYF. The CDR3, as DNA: TGTGCCAGCAGCATCGGGACTAGCAGAGCCAAAAACATTCAGTACTTC. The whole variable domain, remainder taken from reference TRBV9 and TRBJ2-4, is DSGVTQTPKHLITATGQRVTLRCSPRSGDLSVYWYQQSLDQGLQFLIQYYNGEERAKGNILERFSAQQFPDLHSELNLSSLELGDSALYFCASSIGTSRAKNIQYFGAGTRLSVL.

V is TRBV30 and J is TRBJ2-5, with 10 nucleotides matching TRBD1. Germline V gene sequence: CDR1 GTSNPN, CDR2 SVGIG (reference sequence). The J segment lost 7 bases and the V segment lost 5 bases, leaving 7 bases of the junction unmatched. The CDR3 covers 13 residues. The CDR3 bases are TGTGCCTGGCTAGGACAGGGGGTTTCGACCCAGTACTTC. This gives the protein CAWLGQGVSTQYF.

As DNA, the CDR3 is TGTGCCAGCAGTTTGCAGGTATACGGGGAGCTGTTTTTT. Its translation: CASSLQVYGELFF. This chain connects TRBV27 to TRBJ2-2, with D unresolved. Trimming removed 3 bases from V and 7 bases from J, with 9 bases in between. Per the germline V gene, CDR1 is MNHEY and CDR2 is SMNVEV (reference sequence). CDR3 length: 13 residues.

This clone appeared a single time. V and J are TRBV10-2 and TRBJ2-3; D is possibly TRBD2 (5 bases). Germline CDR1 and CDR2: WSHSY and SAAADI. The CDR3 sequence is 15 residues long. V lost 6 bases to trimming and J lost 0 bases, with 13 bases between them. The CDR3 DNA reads TGCGCCAGCAGAAGCCAGCGGAAAAGCACAGATACGCAGTATTTT. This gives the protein CASRSQRKSTDTQYF.

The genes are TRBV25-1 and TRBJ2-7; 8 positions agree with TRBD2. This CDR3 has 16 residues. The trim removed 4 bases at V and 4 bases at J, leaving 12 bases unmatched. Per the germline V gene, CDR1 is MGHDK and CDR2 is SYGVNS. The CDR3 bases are TGTGCCAGCAGTGGGTCTTCCGGGACTAGATCTTACGAGCAGTACTTC. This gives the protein CASSGSSGTRSYEQYF.

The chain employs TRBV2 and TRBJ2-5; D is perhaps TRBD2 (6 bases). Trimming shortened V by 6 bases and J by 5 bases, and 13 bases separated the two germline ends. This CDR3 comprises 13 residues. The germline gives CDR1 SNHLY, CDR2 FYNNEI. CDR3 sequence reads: CASSPGTFETQYF. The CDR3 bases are TGTGCCAGCAGCCCCGGGACTTTTGAGACCCAGTACTTC. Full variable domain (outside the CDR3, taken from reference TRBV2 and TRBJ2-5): EPEVTQTPSHQVTQMGQEVILRCVPISNHLYFYWYRQILGQKVEFLVSFYNNEISEKSEIFDDQFSVERPDGSNFTLKIRSTKLEDSAMYFCASSPGTFETQYFGPGTRLLVL.

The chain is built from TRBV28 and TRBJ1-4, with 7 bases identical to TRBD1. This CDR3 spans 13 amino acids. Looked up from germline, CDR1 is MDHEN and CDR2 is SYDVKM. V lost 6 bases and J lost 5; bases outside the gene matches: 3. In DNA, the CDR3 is TGTGCCAGCAGACCGGGACAGAATGAAAAACTGTTTTTT. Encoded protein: CASRPGQNEKLFF.

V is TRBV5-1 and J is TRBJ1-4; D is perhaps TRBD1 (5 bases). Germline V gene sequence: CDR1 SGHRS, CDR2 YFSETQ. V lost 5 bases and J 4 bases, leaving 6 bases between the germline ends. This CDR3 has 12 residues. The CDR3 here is CASRQGNEKLFF. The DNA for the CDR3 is TGCGCCAGCAGGCAGGGTAATGAAAAACTGTTTTTT.

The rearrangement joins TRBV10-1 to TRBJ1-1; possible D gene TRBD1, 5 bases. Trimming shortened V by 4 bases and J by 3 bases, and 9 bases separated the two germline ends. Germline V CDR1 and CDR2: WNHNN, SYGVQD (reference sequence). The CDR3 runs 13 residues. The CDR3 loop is CASSVSGDTEAFF. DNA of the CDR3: TGCGCCAGCAGTGTTTCGGGGGACACTGAAGCTTTCTTT.

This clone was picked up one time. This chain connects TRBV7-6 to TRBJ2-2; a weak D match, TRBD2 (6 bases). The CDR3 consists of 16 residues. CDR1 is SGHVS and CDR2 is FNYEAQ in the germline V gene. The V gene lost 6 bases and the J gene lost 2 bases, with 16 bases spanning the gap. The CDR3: CASRMFAEGNTGELFF. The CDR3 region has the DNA TGTGCCAGCAGGATGTTTGCGGAGGGAAACACCGGGGAGCTGTTTTTT.

CDR3 protein: CASSTGGSYNEQFF. In DNA, the CDR3 is TGCGCCAGCAGCACGGGGGGGTCCTACAATGAGCAGTTCTTC. The genes are TRBV5-1 and TRBJ2-1, with 8 bases fitting TRBD2. The CDR3 spans 14 residues. With 4 bases clipped from V and 1 base from J, the junction kept 1 base outside the gene matches. CDR1 SGHRS and CDR2 YFSETQ come from the germline V gene.

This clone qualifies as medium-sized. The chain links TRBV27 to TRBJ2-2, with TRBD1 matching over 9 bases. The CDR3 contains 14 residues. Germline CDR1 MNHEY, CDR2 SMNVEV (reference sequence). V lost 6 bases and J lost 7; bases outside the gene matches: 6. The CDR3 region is CASREGQGIGELFF. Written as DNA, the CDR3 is TGTGCCAGCAGGGAAGGACAGGGGATCGGGGAGCTGTTTTTT.

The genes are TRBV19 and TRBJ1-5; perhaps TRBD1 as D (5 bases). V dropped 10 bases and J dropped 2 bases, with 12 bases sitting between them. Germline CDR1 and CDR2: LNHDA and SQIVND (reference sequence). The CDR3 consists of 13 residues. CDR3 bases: TGTGCCACCCAGGGCAGTCGCAATCAGCCCCAGCATTTT. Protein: CATQGSRNQPQHF.

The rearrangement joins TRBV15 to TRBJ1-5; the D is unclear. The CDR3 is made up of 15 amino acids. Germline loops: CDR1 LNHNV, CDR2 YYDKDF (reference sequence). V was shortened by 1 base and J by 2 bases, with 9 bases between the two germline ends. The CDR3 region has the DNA TGTGCCACCAGCAGAGGTCTGCCAGGCAATCAGCCCCAGCATTTT. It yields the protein CATSRGLPGNQPQHF.

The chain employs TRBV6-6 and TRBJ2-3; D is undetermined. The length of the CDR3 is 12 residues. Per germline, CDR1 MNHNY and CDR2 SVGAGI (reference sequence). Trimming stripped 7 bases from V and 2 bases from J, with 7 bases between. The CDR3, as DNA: TGTGCCAGCACCCAGTACACAGATACGCAGTATTTT. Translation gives CASTQYTDTQYF.

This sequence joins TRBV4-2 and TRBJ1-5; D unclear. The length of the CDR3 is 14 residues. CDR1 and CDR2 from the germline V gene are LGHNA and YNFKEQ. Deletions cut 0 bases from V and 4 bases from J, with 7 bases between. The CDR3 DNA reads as TGTGCCAGCAGCCAAGATAGAGGGAATCAGCCCCAGCATTTT. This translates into CASSQDRGNQPQHF.

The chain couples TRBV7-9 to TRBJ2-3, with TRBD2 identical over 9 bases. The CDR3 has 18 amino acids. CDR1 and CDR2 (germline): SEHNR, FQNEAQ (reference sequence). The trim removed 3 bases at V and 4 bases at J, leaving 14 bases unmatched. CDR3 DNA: TGTGCCAGCAGCTTCGCACAAGGGCGGAAGCGGGGGGCAGATACGCAGTATTTT. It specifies CASSFAQGRKRGADTQYF.

The CDR3 sequence: CASSLGQGGKTQYF. CDR3 in DNA: TGCGCCAGCAGCTTGGGGCAGGGTGGGAAGACCCAGTACTTC. The chain joins TRBV5-1 to TRBJ2-5; weak D call: TRBD1 (5 bases). Germline loops: CDR1 SGHRS, CDR2 YFSETQ. The CDR3 runs 14 residues. Trimming shortened V by 0 bases and J by 6 bases, and 12 bases separated the two germline ends.

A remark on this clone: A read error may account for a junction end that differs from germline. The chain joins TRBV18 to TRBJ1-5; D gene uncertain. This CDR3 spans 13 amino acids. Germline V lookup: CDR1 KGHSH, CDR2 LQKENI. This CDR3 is CASSPPSNHPQHF. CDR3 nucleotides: TGTGCCAGCTCACCCCCGAGCAATCATCCCCAGCATTTT.

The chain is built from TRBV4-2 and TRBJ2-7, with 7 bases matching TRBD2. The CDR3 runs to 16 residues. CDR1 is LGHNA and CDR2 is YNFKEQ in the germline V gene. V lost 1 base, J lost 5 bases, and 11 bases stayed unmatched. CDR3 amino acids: CASSQVPLLGGNEQYF. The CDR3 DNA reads TGTGCCAGCAGCCAAGTTCCACTTTTGGGGGGGAACGAGCAGTACTTC.

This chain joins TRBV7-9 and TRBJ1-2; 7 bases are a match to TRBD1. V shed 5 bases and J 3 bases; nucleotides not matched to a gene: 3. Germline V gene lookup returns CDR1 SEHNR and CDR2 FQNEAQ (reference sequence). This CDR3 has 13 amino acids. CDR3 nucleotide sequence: TGTGCCAGCAGCCCCGGGACAGACTATGGCTACACCTTC. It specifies CASSPGTDYGYTF.